This entry describes one T cell receptor beta chain. Its target is unknown. This sequence may be a read error, since a much larger clone differs from it by one base. This sample is drawn from a study of blood T cells in healthy people across ages. Study conclusions and caveats: Naive T cell percentage strongly correlated with TCR beta diversity.

Isolation recovered at least 6.5 million PBMCs from every sample. CDR1 and CDR2 from the germline V gene are MNHEY and SVGAGI. The CDR3 is 17 residues long. V gave up 3 bases and J gave up 13 bases; unmatched junction bases: 22. A sample-barcoded 5' primer and a J-beta primer mix were used in a second PCR of roughly 7 to 12 cycles. Carrying 12 random nucleotides, a template-switch adaptor labeled each individual cDNA molecule. TCRdb used MiXCR to reprocess the 5' RACE reads, holding one entry per CDR3 protein. The top ten hold 15% to 20% of the sample, which has some 900,000 distinct CDR3 sequences, more than 25% seen once.

Sequencing was performed on blood. The chain uses TRBV6-5 and TRBJ2-5, with 8 bases identical to TRBD2. The source of this sequence is a woman of 80 years or more in good health. Here the CDR3 reads CASSYTGTRSVDNERYF. CDR3 coding DNA: TGTGCCAGCAGTTATACCGGGACTAGAAGTGTGGACAATGAGCGGTACTTC.